Sequencing of this T cell receptor beta chain was carried out in a study of OX40 agonist ivuxolimab in advanced cancers. Study-wide context: 30% to 40% of patients had received prior checkpoint inhibitor therapy. Two cutaneous melanoma patients and one hepatocellular carcinoma patient, three in all, had partial responses. Study-level points and caveats: Both blood CD4+ and CD8+ T cells showed clonal growth by week 6 at 0.1 to 3.0 mg/kg.

As regards this clone: Its antigen is unknown.

This CDR3 is built from 14 residues. Germline loops: CDR1 MDHEN, CDR2 SYDVKM. Trimming left V 3 bases short and J 6 bases short, with 11 bases between. The table came from immunoSEQ multiplex PCR; TCRdb's copy has only in-frame clones and leaves some out. The sample includes roughly 70,000 clones, approximately 90% of them seen just once. Source: CD4+ or CD8+ T cells sorted from blood, taken in a trial of the OX40 agonist ivuxolimab. The sequence was collected from an adult with an advanced solid tumor such as melanoma, head and neck, liver or kidney cancer. This rearrangement joins TRBV28 to TRBJ1-4; D is perhaps TRBD1 (5 bases). The CDR3 here is CASSLSGLYEKLFF. The CDR3 coding sequence is TGTGCCAGCAGTTTGTCAGGGCTTTATGAAAAACTGTTTTTT. Full variable domain (rest looked up from reference TRBV28 and TRBJ1-4): DVKVTQSSRYLVKRTGEKVFLECVQDMDHENMFWYRQDPGLGLRLIYFSYDVKMKEKGDIPEGYSVSREKKERFSLILESASTNQTSMYLCASSLSGLYEKLFFGSGTQLSVL.